Listed here are 23 T cell receptor beta chains from one sample, sequenced in a study of control samples from healthy donors and cancer patients (dated by TCRdb to about 2020). Libraries were made using the immunoSEQ multiplex PCR assay. In its TCRdb copy, this immuneACCESS table keeps in-frame sequences only and misses some clones. Where compared with another copy, unresolved V genes explain less than half of these, and the others have no known cause. For this sample the table gives about 150,000 clones, of which just under 95% were detected only once. In total, the top ten clones hold approximately 5.7% of the sample. The material sequenced was blood. These receptors were taken from a man aged 40-50 years in good health.

This clone has just a few counts. The chain combines TRBV5-4 with TRBJ2-3, with a tentative D call TRBD1 (6 bases). Trimming removed 4 bases from V and 0 bases from J, with 15 bases in between. This CDR3 is built from 16 residues. The germline CDR1 and CDR2 sequences are SGHNT and YYREEE (reference sequence). The CDR3 here is CASSRGGISSTDTQYF. The CDR3 coding sequence is TGTGCCAGCAGCCGTGGGGGCATTTCTAGCACAGATACGCAGTATTTT.

Written as DNA, the CDR3 is TGTGCCAGCAGACTAGGGGGGCCCAACAATGAGCAGTTCTTC. Amino acids: CASRLGGPNNEQFF. J is TRBJ2-1 and V is TRBV7-8; D tentatively fits TRBD1 or TRBD2 (6 bases each). V was cut by 6 bases and J by 5 bases, with 14 bases left in between. CDR3 length equals 14 residues. Per germline, CDR1 SGHVS and CDR2 FQNEAQ.

Here the CDR3 DNA reads TGTGCCAGCAGCCCCAGGGTATGGGGGCAGTACTTC. Protein: CASSPRVWGQYF. The chain uses TRBV28 and TRBJ2-7; D might be TRBD1 (5 bases). Trimming pared 6 bases from V and 9 bases from J, leaving 15 bases between. Germline loops: CDR1 MDHEN, CDR2 SYDVKM. The CDR3 is made up of 12 amino acids. Together with reference TRBV28 and TRBJ2-7, the CDR3 gives the full variable domain: DVKVTQSSRYLVKRTGEKVFLECVQDMDHENMFWYRQDPGLGLRLIYFSYDVKMKEKGDIPEGYSVSREKKERFSLILESASTNQTSMYLCASSPRVWGQYFGPGTRLTVT.

The chain combines TRBV5-1 with TRBJ1-1; D is undetermined. The V and J ends lost 4 bases and 7 bases respectively, with 14 bases between them. CDR1 is SGHRS, CDR2 YFSETQ, per germline. The CDR3 runs 13 residues. CDR3 protein: CASSVDLWGEAFF. The CDR3 DNA reads as TGCGCCAGCAGCGTAGATCTTTGGGGTGAAGCTTTCTTT.

This sequence joins TRBV6-5 and TRBJ1-4; D possibly corresponds to TRBD1 (5 bases). CDR3 length: 13 residues. Germline V gives CDR1 MNHEY, CDR2 SVGAGI. The V end lost 8 bases, the J end lost 5 bases, and 12 bases lay between the germline ends. CDR3 in DNA: TGTGCCAGCTGCGGGACGGCGAATGAAAAACTGTTTTTT. Translating gives CASCGTANEKLFF.

The chain carries TRBV5-6 and TRBJ2-2, with D uncertain. V lost 1 base to trimming and J lost 6 bases, with 7 bases between them. The CDR3 has 13 amino acids. Germline assignment: CDR1 SGHDT and CDR2 YYEEEE. The CDR3 DNA reads as TGTGCCAGCAGCTTGCTGTTGGCCGGGGAGCTGTTTTTT. This sequence encodes CASSLLLAGELFF.

The chain joins TRBV27 to TRBJ2-5, with TRBD1 matching 7 bases. The CDR3 is 14 amino acids. Trimming cost V 6 bases and J 5 bases; bases outside gene matches: 9. Germline CDR1 reads MNHEY; CDR2 reads SMNVEV (reference sequence). In DNA, the CDR3 is TGTGCCAGCAGCCGAGAAGGGGGCCGGGAGACCCAGTACTTC. It codes for CASSREGGRETQYF.

CDR3 sequence reads: CASSPEWGGELFF. In DNA form, the CDR3 reads TGTGCCAGCAGTCCTGAGTGGGGCGGGGAGCTGTTTTTT. The chain recombines TRBV27 with TRBJ2-2; D gene unclear. Trimming took off 5 bases at V and 7 bases at J, with 11 bases between the two ends. CDR1 is MNHEY, CDR2 SMNVEV, per germline (reference sequence). The CDR3 extends over 13 amino acids.

V and J are TRBV28 and TRBJ1-5; perhaps TRBD1 as D (5 bases). The CDR3 runs to 15 residues. In germline, CDR1 is MDHEN, CDR2 SYDVKM. V was pared by 6 bases and J by 0 bases, with 12 bases between. The CDR3 sequence is CASSLPGPSNQPQHF. The CDR3 nucleotides are TGTGCCAGCAGCCTCCCGGGGCCTAGCAATCAGCCCCAGCATTTT.

The rearrangement links TRBV28 to TRBJ2-4; 12 bases align to TRBD1. Trimming removed 3 bases from V and 9 bases from J; junction bases left unmatched: 9. This CDR3 comprises 16 residues. Germline values: CDR1 MDHEN, CDR2 SYDVKM. CDR3 in DNA: TGTGCCAGCAGTTTGACGGTTGGGACAGGGGGCGGCATTCAGTACTTC. Translating it yields CASSLTVGTGGGIQYF.

The chain joins TRBV9 to TRBJ2-1; the D is unclear. V gave up 4 bases and J gave up 5 bases, with 16 bases separating them. CDR1 and CDR2 (germline): SGDLS, YYNGEE. The CDR3 sequence is 15 residues long. As DNA, the CDR3 is TGTGCCAGCAGCCCCTACGGGCTCCCCGACAATGAGCAGTTCTTC. It specifies CASSPYGLPDNEQFF. Drawing the rest from reference TRBV9 and TRBJ2-1, the complete variable domain is DSGVTQTPKHLITATGQRVTLRCSPRSGDLSVYWYQQSLDQGLQFLIQYYNGEERAKGNILERFSAQQFPDLHSELNLSSLELGDSALYFCASSPYGLPDNEQFFGPGTRLTVL.

V gene TRBV12-3 or TRBV12-4 combines with J gene TRBJ2-5; tentative D call: TRBD1 (5 bases). The CDR3 spans 12 residues. Trimming stripped 3 bases from V and 4 bases from J, with 6 bases between. The CDR3, as DNA: TGTGCCAGCAGTTTCACAGGAGAGACCCAGTACTTC. Translating gives CASSFTGETQYF.

This clone occurred once. The rearrangement uses TRBV27 and TRBJ1-5; D unclear. Trimming cost V 3 bases and J 0 bases, with 9 bases left between them. The germline CDR1 and CDR2 sequences are MNHEY and SMNVEV (reference sequence). The CDR3 covers 15 residues. As DNA, the CDR3 is TGTGCCAGCAGTTTCTCACAGAGTAGCAATCAGCCCCAGCATTTT. It encodes CASSFSQSSNQPQHF.

The chain uses TRBV11-2 and TRBJ1-2; D is possibly TRBD1 (6 bases). Germline V lookup: CDR1 SGHAT, CDR2 FQNNGV. V was shortened by 1 base and J by 4 bases, with 13 bases between the two germline ends. The length of the CDR3 is 15 residues. CDR3: CASSLAGADGYGYTF. The DNA for the CDR3 is TGTGCCAGCAGCTTAGCAGGGGCAGATGGCTATGGCTACACCTTC.

This chain joins TRBV11-3 and TRBJ2-1, with 7 bases lining up with TRBD2. The J segment lost 8 bases and the V segment lost 5 bases, leaving 12 bases of the junction unmatched. The V gene's germline CDR1 is SGHNT and CDR2 YENEEA. The CDR3 is 15 amino acids. This CDR3 reads CASSRRSGELHEQFF. CDR3 in DNA: TGTGCCAGCAGCCGCAGGAGCGGGGAGCTGCATGAGCAGTTCTTC.

The CDR3 nucleotides are TGTGCCAGCAGCTTTCGGTTGGGGAGCTCCTACAATGAGCAGTTCTTC. Its translation: CASSFRLGSSYNEQFF. V is TRBV5-6 and J is TRBJ2-1, with D possibly being TRBD2 (5 bases). The CDR3 totals 16 residues. The V gene's germline CDR1 is SGHDT and CDR2 YYEEEE. V was shortened by 2 bases and J by 0 bases, with 12 bases between the two germline ends.

The V and J genes are TRBV6-5 and TRBJ1-1; TRBD1 might be the D (6 bases). The V end lost 5 bases, the J end lost 0 bases, and 13 bases lay between the germline ends. The CDR3 totals 15 residues. The V gene's germline CDR1 is MNHEY and CDR2 SVGAGI. The CDR3 region is CASSPRGQLNTEAFF. CDR3 bases: TGTGCCAGCAGTCCCCGGGGGCAGTTGAACACTGAAGCTTTCTTT.

V gene TRBV5-1 combines with J gene TRBJ2-7; 7 bases are a match to TRBD1. With V trimmed by 4 bases and J by 1 base, 2 bases remained unmatched. Germline V gene lookup returns CDR1 SGHRS and CDR2 YFSETQ. CDR3 size: 13 residues. CDR3 in amino acids: CASSKGQSYEQYF. The CDR3 nucleotides are TGCGCCAGCAGCAAGGGACAGTCCTACGAGCAGTACTTC.

This chain joins TRBV9 and TRBJ2-1; 9 bases map to TRBD2. Per germline, CDR1 SGDLS and CDR2 YYNGEE. With 1 base clipped from V and 7 bases from J, the junction kept 9 bases outside the gene matches. CDR3 length: 16 residues. CDR3 nucleotide sequence: TGTGCCAGCAGCGTAATCGGGACTAGCCTACCGAATGAGCAGTTCTTC. It encodes CASSVIGTSLPNEQFF.

This clone was recorded once. The chain joins TRBV7-9 to TRBJ1-2, with D possibly TRBD1 on 6 matching bases. Germline V gene sequence: CDR1 SEHNR, CDR2 FQNEAQ (reference sequence). The V end was cut by 4 bases, the J end by 8 bases, with 14 bases between. There are 13 residues in the CDR3. The CDR3 spells CASSSRQAEGYTF. Written as DNA, the CDR3 is TGTGCCAGCAGCTCCAGACAGGCCGAGGGCTACACCTTC.

The V gene is TRBV28, the J gene TRBJ1-1, with TRBD1 matching 7 bases. From germline, CDR1 is MDHEN and CDR2 SYDVKM. J gave up 1 base and V 4 bases, and 9 bases lay outside the gene matches. The CDR3 consists of 16 residues. This CDR3 reads CASSSVDRVGNTEAFF. The CDR3 DNA sequence: TGTGCCAGCAGTTCCGTCGACAGGGTTGGGAACACTGAAGCTTTCTTT.

The table lists this clone with a count of one. CDR3 sequence (DNA): TGTGCCAGCAGTTTAACTGGGGGTCAGCCCCAGCATTTT. Residues: CASSLTGGQPQHF. J is TRBJ1-5 and V is TRBV27; D might be TRBD1 (5 bases). The CDR3 is 13 residues long. Trimming pared 2 bases from V and 6 bases from J, leaving 8 bases between. The germline gives CDR1 MNHEY, CDR2 SMNVEV (reference sequence).

The chain couples TRBV3-1 (or the pseudogene TRBV3-2) to TRBJ2-3, with D perhaps TRBD2 (6 bases). The germline CDR1 and CDR2 sequences are LGHDT and YNNKEL (reference sequence). V gave up 1 base and J gave up 4 bases, with 6 bases separating them. CDR3 length: 13 amino acids. This chain's CDR3 is CASSQGGADTQYF. The CDR3 DNA reads as TGTGCCAGCAGCCAAGGGGGGGCAGATACGCAGTATTTT.